These 2 T cell receptor beta chains share one sample of origin, sequenced in a study of CD8 T cells in Susac syndrome. Roughly 0.45 to 1 ug RNA was reverse transcribed with random hexamers. TCRdb called the immunoSEQ multiplex PCR reads again in MiXCR, with one record for every CDR3 protein. The sample has approximately 190,000 distinct CDR3 sequences; more than 90% are singletons. Sequenced sample: CD4+ T cells from PBMCs. These receptors were collected from a human donor with multiple sclerosis.

This chain uses TRBV7-3 with TRBJ2-1, with D possibly being TRBD2 (5 bases). Germline-derived CDR1 and CDR2 are SGHTA and FQGTGA. This CDR3 is built from 13 residues. Between the trimmed V and J ends, which lost 5 bases and 8 bases, there was a span of 13 bases. The CDR3 loop is CASSPGLGDEQFF. DNA of the CDR3: TGTGCCAGCAGCCCCGGACTTGGGGATGAGCAGTTCTTC.

This chain links TRBV2 with TRBJ2-7, with 7 nucleotides matching TRBD1. The junction had 1 base not matched to a gene; V was cut back by 3 bases and J by 2 bases. The CDR3 consists of 13 residues. Germline V CDR1 and CDR2: SNHLY, FYNNEI. The CDR3 spells CASSDGQAYEQYF. The CDR3 DNA is TGTGCCAGCAGTGATGGACAGGCCTACGAGCAGTACTTC.